This T cell receptor beta chain derives from a study of T cell responses to AZD1222 COVID-19 vaccine. Generated by immunoSEQ multiplex PCR, the TCRdb table keeps only in-frame clones and is missing some. This table holds under 150,000 clones, nearly 95% found once. Remarks on this clone: Its antigen remains unidentified.

General study points: No repertoire was sampled before or during the peak T cell response, only after it. Most donors were white British and more were female, and clonal diversity was possibly underestimated.

Looked up from germline, CDR1 is SGDLS and CDR2 is YYNGEE. The length of the CDR3 is 15 residues. Trimming removed 4 bases at V and 0 bases at J, with 11 bases between. The source is an adult in good health. The specimen was peripheral blood, collected on day 0 of AZD1222 vaccination. The chain has TRBV9 and TRBJ1-3; D call uncertain. CDR3 region: CASSLTALSGNTIYF. CDR3 nucleotide sequence: TGTGCCAGCAGCCTAACAGCACTCTCTGGAAACACCATATATTTT.